The clone carrying this TCR beta chain has a handful of counts. Its specificity is not known. Each CDR3 protein gets one entry after TCRdb re-called the reads with MiXCR. The repertoire holds roughly 990,000 distinct CDR3 sequences, with about 33% as singletons. This specimen comes from a study of T cell repertoires in cytomegalovirus infection. Study-wide context: Recently identified HLA-C-restricted CMV epitopes and well-studied HLA-B-restricted CMV epitopes were used by the study. It can be stated that public TCR beta signatures indicated CMV infection as well as a matching HLA type.

Trimming removed 3 bases from V and 5 bases from J, with 14 bases in between. The germline V gene has CDR1 SQVTM and CDR2 ANQGSEA. The CDR3 totals 13 residues. Study-wide results and limits: The study found HLA-C-restricted CMV-specific TCR beta clonotypes dominating the ex vivo response.

This clonotype originated in a human donor in good health (CMV status not recorded). Some clones in this sample may be carry-over from other donors' samples. The sample in question was cultured CD8+ T cells from PBMCs, obtained from culture after CMV antigen stimulation. This sequence joins TRBV29-1 and TRBJ2-7; D not resolved. DNA of the CDR3: TGCAGCGTTGAGGGTATAGAGCAACACGAGCAGTACTTC. Its translation is CSVEGIEQHEQYF.